These 19 T cell receptor beta chains were sequenced from one sample in a study of cytomegalovirus exposure and HLA in healthy donors. Primers: 60 Vbeta forward and 13 Jbeta reverse. This table comes from immunoSEQ multiplex PCR, and its TCRdb copy is limited to in-frame clones, with some not included. The table shows 150,000 to 200,000 clones, with roughly three quarters occurring only once. The material sequenced was PBMCs. Every receptor here comes from a woman in her 40s in good health and CMV-seronegative.

The rearrangement uses TRBV28 and TRBJ1-5, with D possibly being TRBD1 (5 bases). This CDR3 has 16 amino acids. CDR1 MDHEN and CDR2 SYDVKM come from the germline V gene. V lost 3 bases, J lost 0 bases, and 12 bases lay in between. CDR3 sequence: CASSFRGQTSNQPQHF. The CDR3 region has the DNA TGTGCCAGCAGTTTTAGGGGCCAGACTAGCAATCAGCCCCAGCATTTT.

The rearrangement links TRBV6-5 to TRBJ2-5; no firm D call. With the DNA end fitting TRBJ2-7 better, the J assignment may be wrong. This CDR3 has 12 amino acids. Germline values: CDR1 MNHEY, CDR2 SVGAGI. CDR3 coding DNA: TGTGCCAGCATCATAGGCGGTTACGAGCAGTACTTC. It encodes CASIIGGYEQYF.

To note about this clone: Other DNA sequences in this sample translate to the same CDR3. This sequence joins TRBV5-1 and TRBJ2-5; D might be TRBD2 (6 bases). Looked up from germline, CDR1 is SGHRS and CDR2 is YFSETQ. V shed 2 bases and J shed 2 bases, with 7 bases lying between them. The CDR3 is made up of 13 amino acids. CDR3: CASSFAGQETQYF. CDR3 DNA: TGCGCCAGCAGCTTCGCGGGGCAAGAGACCCAGTACTTC.

V is TRBV2 and J is TRBJ1-6, with D possibly being TRBD1 (5 bases). Germline V gene lookup returns CDR1 SNHLY and CDR2 FYNNEI. V lost 8 bases and J lost 1, with 12 bases in between. There are 15 residues in the CDR3. The CDR3 nucleotides are TGTGCCAGCGCACTCCAGGGATCCTATAATTCACCCCTCCACTTT. It translates to CASALQGSYNSPLHF.

This sequence joins TRBV5-1 and TRBJ2-7, with 7 bases matching TRBD1. The V gene end was trimmed by 4 bases and the J gene end by 2 bases; junction bases not matched to a gene: 12. In germline, CDR1 is SGHRS, CDR2 YFSETQ. CDR3 length: 16 amino acids. CDR3 in amino acids: CASSPTTGAIPYEQYF. As DNA, the CDR3 is TGCGCCAGCAGCCCAACAACAGGGGCTATACCCTACGAGCAGTACTTC.

J is TRBJ2-2 and V is TRBV2, with TRBD1 matching over 7 bases. This CDR3 region has 16 residues. Looked up from germline, CDR1 is SNHLY and CDR2 is FYNNEI. Unmatched junction bases numbered 9, after V lost 4 bases and J lost 4 bases. In nucleotides, the CDR3 is TGTGCCAGCAGTGTTTTGACAGGGAAAGGCACCGGGGAGCTGTTTTTT. Translated: CASSVLTGKGTGELFF.

The chain combines TRBV19 with TRBJ2-1; D gene unclear. Germline CDR1 and CDR2: LNHDA and SQIVND (reference sequence). The CDR3 runs 11 residues. V was clipped by 5 bases and J by 10 bases, with 9 bases between them. DNA of the CDR3: TGTGCCAGTAGTTCTCGGGTGGAGCAGTTCTTC. Encoded protein: CASSSRVEQFF. The full variable domain, its missing parts supplied by reference TRBV19 and TRBJ2-1, is DGGITQSPKYLFRKEGQNVTLSCEQNLNHDAMYWYRQDPGQGLRLIYYSQIVNDFQKGDIAEGYSVSREKKESFPLTVTSAQKNPTAFYLCASSSRVEQFFGPGTRLTVL.

The V and J genes are TRBV2 and TRBJ2-7, with D perhaps TRBD1 (6 bases). V was shortened by 6 bases and J by 1 base, with 16 bases between the two germline ends. Germline lookup yields CDR1 SNHLY and CDR2 FYNNEI. The CDR3 consists of 15 residues. The CDR3 sequence is CASRVQGPGSYEQYF. The CDR3 DNA reads TGTGCCAGCAGGGTACAGGGCCCTGGGTCCTACGAGCAGTACTTC. The variable domain in full, with the rest retrieved from reference TRBV2 and TRBJ2-7, is EPEVTQTPSHQVTQMGQEVILRCVPISNHLYFYWYRQILGQKVEFLVSFYNNEISEKSEIFDDQFSVERPDGSNFTLKIRSTKLEDSAMYFCASRVQGPGSYEQYFGPGTRLTVT.

V and J are TRBV12-5 and TRBJ1-1, with D possibly being TRBD1 (5 bases). CDR1 is LGHNT, CDR2 FRNRAP, per germline. V shed 0 bases and J shed 0 bases, with 8 bases lying between them. The CDR3 loop spans 15 amino acids. CDR3 in amino acids: CASGLVRGVNTEAFF. Here the CDR3 DNA reads TGTGCTAGTGGTTTGGTAAGGGGCGTGAACACTGAAGCTTTCTTT.

Worth noting for this clone: This likely comes from a read error, as the CDR3 has no conserved phenylalanine or tryptophan at its end. DNA of the CDR3: TGTGCCAGCAATGGCGGGGGCACAGATACGCAGTATTGT. Protein sequence: CASNGGGTDTQYC. This chain joins TRBV5-4 and TRBJ2-3, with D possibly TRBD2 on 6 matching bases. Between the trimmed V and J ends, which lost 6 bases and 1 base, there was a span of 9 bases. The CDR3 loop spans 13 amino acids. Germline V lookup: CDR1 SGHNT, CDR2 YYREEE (reference sequence).

The chain links TRBV4-1 to TRBJ2-7, with TRBD1 matching 8 bases. Germline V gene data show CDR1 as MGHRA and CDR2 as YSYEKL. This CDR3 is 15 amino acids long. V shed 4 bases and J 2 bases; nucleotides not matched to a gene: 7. In nucleotides, the CDR3 is TGCGCCAGCAGCCGCCCGGGACAGGCGACCTACGAGCAGTACTTC. This encodes CASSRPGQATYEQYF.

The chain joins TRBV7-2 to TRBJ2-1; TRBD2 is a possible D gene (6 bases). The V gene lost 2 bases and the J gene lost 9 bases, with 20 bases spanning the gap. The CDR3 contains 16 residues. Germline V gives CDR1 SGHTA, CDR2 FQGNSA. CDR3 amino acids: CASSLSVPGPGGEQFF. The CDR3, as DNA: TGTGCCAGCAGCTTATCTGTTCCGGGTCCCGGGGGTGAGCAGTTCTTC.

The chain carries TRBV18 and TRBJ2-3; a possible D gene is TRBD1 (6 bases). The V and J ends lost 3 bases and 4 bases respectively, with 14 bases between them. The germline V gene encodes CDR1 KGHSH and CDR2 LQKENI. This CDR3 comprises 15 residues. CDR3 in amino acids: CASSPPAGVPDTQYF. CDR3 DNA sequence: TGTGCCAGCTCACCCCCCGCAGGGGTCCCAGATACGCAGTATTTT.

The chain joins TRBV28 to TRBJ1-5, with D perhaps TRBD1 (6 bases). Trimming took off 7 bases at V and 5 bases at J, with 15 bases between the two ends. The CDR3 loop spans 14 amino acids. Germline CDR1 reads MDHEN; CDR2 reads SYDVKM. This CDR3 reads CASTKGGGYQPQHF. The DNA of the CDR3 is TGTGCCAGCACCAAGGGGGGGGGATATCAGCCCCAGCATTTT.

CDR3 loop: CASSPKLRDTSTGELFF. The CDR3, as DNA: TGCGCCAGCAGCCCCAAACTGAGGGACACCTCTACCGGGGAGCTGTTTTTT. The chain carries TRBV4-3 and TRBJ2-2, with D perhaps matching TRBD1 (6 bases). Germline-derived CDR1 and CDR2 are LGHNA and YSLEER. Trimming took 4 bases from V and 5 from J, leaving 20 bases between them. The CDR3 contains 17 residues.

V gene TRBV29-1 combines with J gene TRBJ2-2, with TRBD2 identical over 9 bases. The germline V gene encodes CDR1 SQVTM and CDR2 ANQGSEA. J lost 5 bases, V lost 7 bases, and 2 bases had no gene match. This CDR3 has 12 residues. The CDR3 loop is CSALAGTGELFF. CDR3 DNA: TGCAGCGCTCTAGCGGGGACCGGGGAGCTGTTTTTT.

Worth noting for this clone: A read error may produce the germline difference seen at one junction end. This chain links TRBV7-9 with TRBJ2-7; unclear D gene. The CDR3 is 14 amino acids. CDR1 and CDR2 from the germline V gene are SEHNR and FQNEAQ (reference sequence). CDR3 bases: TGTTCCAGCAGCTTAGGCAGGCTATCCTACGAGCAGTACTTC. Its translation is CSSSLGRLSYEQYF.

A remark on this clone: The junction shows a germline mismatch at one end, possibly a read error. This rearrangement joins TRBV15 to TRBJ1-1; TRBD1 aligns across 7 bases. Germline V gene sequence: CDR1 LNHNV, CDR2 YYDKDF (reference sequence). The CDR3 has 13 residues. Written as DNA, the CDR3 is TGTGCCACCAGCCGATTACCCGGGACAGTACCCAAATTT. This encodes CATSRLPGTVPKF. Together with reference TRBV15 and TRBJ1-1, the CDR3 gives the full variable domain: DAMVIQNPRYQVTQFGKPVTLSCSQTLNHNVMYWYQQKSSQAPKLLFHYYDKDFNNEADTPDNFQSRRPNTSFCFLDIRSPGLGDTAMYLCATSRLPGTVPKFGQGTRLTVV.

V gene TRBV11-3 combines with J gene TRBJ2-1, with D possibly being TRBD2 (6 bases). The CDR3 has 15 residues. CDR1 is SGHNT and CDR2 is YENEEA in the germline V gene. V gave up 4 bases and J gave up 3 bases, with 13 bases separating them. CDR3 sequence: CASSYRDWNYNEQFF. Written as DNA, the CDR3 is TGTGCCAGCAGCTACCGGGACTGGAACTACAATGAGCAGTTCTTC.